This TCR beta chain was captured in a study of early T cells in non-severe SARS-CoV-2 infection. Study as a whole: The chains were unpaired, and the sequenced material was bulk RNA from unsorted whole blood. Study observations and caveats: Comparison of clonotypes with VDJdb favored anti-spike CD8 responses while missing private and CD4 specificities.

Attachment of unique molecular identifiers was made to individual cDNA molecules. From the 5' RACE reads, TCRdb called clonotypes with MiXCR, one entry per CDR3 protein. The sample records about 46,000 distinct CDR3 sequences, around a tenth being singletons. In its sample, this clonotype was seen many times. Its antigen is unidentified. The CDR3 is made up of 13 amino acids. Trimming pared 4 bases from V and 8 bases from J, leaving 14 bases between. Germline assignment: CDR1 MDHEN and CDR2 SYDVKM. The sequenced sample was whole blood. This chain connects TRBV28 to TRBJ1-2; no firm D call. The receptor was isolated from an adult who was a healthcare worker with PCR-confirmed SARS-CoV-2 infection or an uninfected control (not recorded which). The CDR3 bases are TGTGCCAGCAGTTCAAACACCCTGAGCGGCTACACCTTC. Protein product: CASSSNTLSGYTF.